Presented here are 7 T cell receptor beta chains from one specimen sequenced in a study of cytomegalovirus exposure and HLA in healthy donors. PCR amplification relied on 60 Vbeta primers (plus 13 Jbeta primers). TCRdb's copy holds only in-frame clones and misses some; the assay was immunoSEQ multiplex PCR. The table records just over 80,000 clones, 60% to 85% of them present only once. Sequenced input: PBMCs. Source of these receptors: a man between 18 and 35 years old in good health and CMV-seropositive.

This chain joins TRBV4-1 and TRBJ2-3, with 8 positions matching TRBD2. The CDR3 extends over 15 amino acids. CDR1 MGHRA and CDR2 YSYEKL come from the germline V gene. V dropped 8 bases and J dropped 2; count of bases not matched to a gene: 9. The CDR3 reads CASVHRAGDTDTQYF. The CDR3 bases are TGCGCCAGCGTCCACCGAGCGGGGGACACAGATACGCAGTATTTT.

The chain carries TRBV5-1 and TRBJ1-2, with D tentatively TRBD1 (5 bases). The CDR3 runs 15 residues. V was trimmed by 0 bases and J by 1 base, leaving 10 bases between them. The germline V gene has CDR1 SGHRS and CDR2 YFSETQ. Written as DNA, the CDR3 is TGCGCCAGCAGCTTGGTTCCAGGGCTTAACTATGGCTACACCTTC. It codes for CASSLVPGLNYGYTF.

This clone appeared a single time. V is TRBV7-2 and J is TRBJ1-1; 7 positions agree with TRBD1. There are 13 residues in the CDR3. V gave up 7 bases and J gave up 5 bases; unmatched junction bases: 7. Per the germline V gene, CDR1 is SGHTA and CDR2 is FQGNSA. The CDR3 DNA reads TGTGCCAGCATGGGACAGCGGGGGACTGAAGCTTTCTTT. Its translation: CASMGQRGTEAFF.

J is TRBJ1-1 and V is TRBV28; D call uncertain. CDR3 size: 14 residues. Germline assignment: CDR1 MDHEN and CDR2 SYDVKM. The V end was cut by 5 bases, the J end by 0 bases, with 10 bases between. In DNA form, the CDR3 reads TGTGCCAGCAGTCTCGCCCGGGTGAACACTGAAGCTTTCTTT. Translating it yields CASSLARVNTEAFF.

As DNA, the CDR3 is TGCGCCAGCAGCGGAAAGCTAGTTAGCGGGAGGGCCAGCACCGGGGAGCTGTTTTTT. Its translation is CASSGKLVSGRASTGELFF. The V gene is TRBV4-1, the J gene TRBJ2-2, with 11 bases matching TRBD2. This CDR3 spans 19 amino acids. V trimming: 5 bases; J trimming: 4 bases; junction bases outside the gene matches: 15. The germline V gene has CDR1 MGHRA and CDR2 YSYEKL.

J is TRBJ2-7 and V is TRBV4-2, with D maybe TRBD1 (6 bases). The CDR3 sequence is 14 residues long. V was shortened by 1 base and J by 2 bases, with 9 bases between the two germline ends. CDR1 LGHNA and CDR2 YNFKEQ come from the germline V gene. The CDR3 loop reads CASSQAPGAYEQYF. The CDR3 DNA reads TGTGCCAGCAGCCAAGCCCCAGGGGCCTACGAGCAGTACTTC.

The CDR3: CASSQAKETSGTREQFF. In nucleotides, the CDR3 is TGTGCCAGCAGCCAAGCTAAAGAGACTAGCGGAACTCGCGAGCAGTTCTTC. The chain recombines TRBV4-2 with TRBJ2-1; 9 bases are shared with TRBD2. CDR1 and CDR2 from the germline V gene are LGHNA and YNFKEQ. Unmatched junction bases numbered 14, after V lost 1 base and J lost 10 bases. The CDR3 sequence is 17 residues long.